This TCR beta chain was retrieved from a study of blood T cells in healthy people across ages. The authors ran a second PCR of about 7 to 12 cycles using a sample-barcoded 5' primer and a J-beta primer mix. Each cDNA molecule was tagged by a template-switch adaptor with 12 random nucleotides. TCRdb re-derived calls from the 5' RACE reads in MiXCR, one entry per CDR3 protein. The sample includes around 1,500,000 distinct CDR3 sequences, roughly 27% of them seen just once. Sample donors were healthy Caucasian individuals that came from Russia, aged 6 to 90. Each of the donors had roughly 10 milliliters of peripheral blood drawn into EDTA-treated Vacutainer tubes. The source is a woman aged 25 to 45 in good health. The material sequenced was blood.

CDR3 sequence (DNA): TGCAGTGCTAGTGAGACCGTTAGCCCTGAAGCTTTCTTT. This gives the protein CSASETVSPEAFF. The V call is TRBV20-1, the J call TRBJ1-1; the D is unclear. Germline CDR1 reads DFQATT; CDR2 reads SNEGSKA (reference sequence). This CDR3 contains 13 residues. V lost 3 bases and J 6 bases, leaving 14 bases between the germline ends.